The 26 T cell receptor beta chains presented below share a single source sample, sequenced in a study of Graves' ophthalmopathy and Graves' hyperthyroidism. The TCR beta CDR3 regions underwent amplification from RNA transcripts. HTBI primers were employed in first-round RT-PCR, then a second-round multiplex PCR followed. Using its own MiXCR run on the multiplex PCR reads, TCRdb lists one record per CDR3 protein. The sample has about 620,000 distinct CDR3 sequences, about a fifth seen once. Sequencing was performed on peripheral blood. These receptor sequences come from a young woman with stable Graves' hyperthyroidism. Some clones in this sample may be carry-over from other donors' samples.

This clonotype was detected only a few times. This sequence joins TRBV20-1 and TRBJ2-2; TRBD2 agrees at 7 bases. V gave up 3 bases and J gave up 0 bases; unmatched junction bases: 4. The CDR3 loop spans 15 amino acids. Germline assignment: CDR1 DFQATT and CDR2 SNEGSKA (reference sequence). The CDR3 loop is CSARRLAANTGELFF. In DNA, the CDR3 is TGCAGTGCTAGGCGGCTAGCGGCGAACACCGGGGAGCTGTTTTTT.

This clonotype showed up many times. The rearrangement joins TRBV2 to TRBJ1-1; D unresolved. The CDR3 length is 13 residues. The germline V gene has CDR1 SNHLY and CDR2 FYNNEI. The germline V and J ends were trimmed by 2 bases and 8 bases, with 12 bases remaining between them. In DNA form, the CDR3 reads TGTGCCAGCAGTGAAAGACCGATCCTCGAAGCTTTCTTT. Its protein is CASSERPILEAFF.

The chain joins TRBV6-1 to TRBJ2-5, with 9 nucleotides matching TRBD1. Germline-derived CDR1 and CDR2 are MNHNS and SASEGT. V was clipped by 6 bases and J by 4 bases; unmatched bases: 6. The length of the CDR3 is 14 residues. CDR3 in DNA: TGTGCCAGCAGGGGACAGGGTTTTTCAGAGACCCAGTACTTC. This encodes CASRGQGFSETQYF.

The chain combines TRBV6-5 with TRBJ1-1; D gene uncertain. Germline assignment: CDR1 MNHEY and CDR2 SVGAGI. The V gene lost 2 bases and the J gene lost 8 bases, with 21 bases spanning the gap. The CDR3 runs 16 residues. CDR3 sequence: CASSYTHGWIPREAFF. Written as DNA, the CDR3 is TGTGCCAGCAGTTACACTCATGGGTGGATACCGCGAGAAGCTTTCTTT.

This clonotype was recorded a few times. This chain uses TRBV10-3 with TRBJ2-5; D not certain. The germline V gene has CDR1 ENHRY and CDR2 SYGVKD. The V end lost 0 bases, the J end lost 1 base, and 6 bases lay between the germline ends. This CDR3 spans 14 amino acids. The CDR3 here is CAISESTPQETQYF. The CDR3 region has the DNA TGTGCCATCAGTGAGTCGACCCCCCAAGAGACCCAGTACTTC.

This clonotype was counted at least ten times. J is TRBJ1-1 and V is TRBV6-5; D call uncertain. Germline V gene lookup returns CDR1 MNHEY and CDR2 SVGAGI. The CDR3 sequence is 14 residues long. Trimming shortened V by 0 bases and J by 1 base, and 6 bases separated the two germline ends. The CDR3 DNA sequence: TGTGCCAGCAGTTACTCGACCGCGAACACTGAAGCTTTCTTT. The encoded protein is CASSYSTANTEAFF.

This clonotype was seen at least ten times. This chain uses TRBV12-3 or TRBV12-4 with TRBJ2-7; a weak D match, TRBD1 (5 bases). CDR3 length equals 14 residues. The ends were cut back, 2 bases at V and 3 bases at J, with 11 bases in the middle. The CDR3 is CASSLMTVNYEQYF. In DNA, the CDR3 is TGTGCCAGCAGTTTAATGACAGTCAACTACGAGCAGTACTTC.

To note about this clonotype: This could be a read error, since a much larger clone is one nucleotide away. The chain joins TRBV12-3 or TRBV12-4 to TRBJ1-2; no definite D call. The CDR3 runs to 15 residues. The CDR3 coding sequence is TGTGCCAGCTGTTTAGACGCAAGGGTTAACTATGGCTACACCTTC. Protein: CASCLDARVNYGYTF.

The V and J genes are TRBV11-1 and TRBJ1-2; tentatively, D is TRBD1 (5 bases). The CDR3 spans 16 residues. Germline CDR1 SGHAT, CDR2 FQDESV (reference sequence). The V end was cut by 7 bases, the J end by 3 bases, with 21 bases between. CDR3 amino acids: CASTPREGLGDYGYTF. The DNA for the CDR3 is TGTGCCAGCACCCCAAGGGAGGGGCTGGGTGACTATGGCTACACCTTC. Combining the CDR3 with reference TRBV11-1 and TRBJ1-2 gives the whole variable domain EAEVAQSPRYKITEKSQAVAFWCDPISGHATLYWYRQILGQGPELLVQFQDESVVDDSQLPKDRFSAERLKGVDSTLKIQPAELGDSAMYLCASTPREGLGDYGYTFGSGTRLTVV.

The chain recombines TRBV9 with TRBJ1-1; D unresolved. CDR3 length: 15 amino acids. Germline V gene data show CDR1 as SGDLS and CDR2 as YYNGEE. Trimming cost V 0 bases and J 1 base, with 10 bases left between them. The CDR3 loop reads CASSVGWEANTEAFF. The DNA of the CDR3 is TGTGCCAGCAGCGTAGGATGGGAGGCGAACACTGAAGCTTTCTTT.

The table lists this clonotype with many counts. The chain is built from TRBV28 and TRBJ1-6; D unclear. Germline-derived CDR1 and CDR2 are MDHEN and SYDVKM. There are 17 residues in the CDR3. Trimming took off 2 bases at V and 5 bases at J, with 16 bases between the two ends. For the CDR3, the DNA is TGTGCCAGCAGTTTACTTGAGGTCATCAGACATAATTCACCCCTCCACTTT. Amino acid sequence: CASSLLEVIRHNSPLHF.

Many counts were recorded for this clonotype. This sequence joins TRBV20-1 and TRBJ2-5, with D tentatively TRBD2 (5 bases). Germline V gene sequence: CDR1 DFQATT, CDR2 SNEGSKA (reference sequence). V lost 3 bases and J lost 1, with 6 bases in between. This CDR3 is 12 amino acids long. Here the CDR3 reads CSASAGQETQYF. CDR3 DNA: TGCAGTGCTAGTGCGGGCCAAGAGACCCAGTACTTC.

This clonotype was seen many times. Here the CDR3 reads CASSPPTGLFQETQYF. In DNA form, the CDR3 reads TGTGCCAGCAGTCCCCCGACAGGACTCTTTCAAGAGACCCAGTACTTC. The chain uses TRBV12-3 or TRBV12-4 and TRBJ2-5, with D maybe TRBD1 (6 bases). V shed 5 bases and J shed 2 bases, with 18 bases lying between them. CDR3 length: 16 residues.

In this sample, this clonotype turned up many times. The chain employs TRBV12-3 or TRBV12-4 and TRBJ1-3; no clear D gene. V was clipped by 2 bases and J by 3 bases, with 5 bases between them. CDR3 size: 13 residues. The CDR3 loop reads CASSLWGGNTIYF. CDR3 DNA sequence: TGTGCCAGCAGTTTATGGGGTGGAAACACCATATATTTT.

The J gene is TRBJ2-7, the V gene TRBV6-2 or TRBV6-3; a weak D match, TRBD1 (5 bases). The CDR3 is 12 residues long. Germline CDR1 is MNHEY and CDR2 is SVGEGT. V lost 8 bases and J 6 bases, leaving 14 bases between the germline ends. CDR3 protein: CASGHRIREQYF. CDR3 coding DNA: TGTGCCAGCGGCCACAGGATCCGCGAGCAGTACTTC.

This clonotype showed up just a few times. The CDR3 nucleotides read TGCGCCAGCAGCTTGGCCACATATGGCTCCGGGGAGCTGTTTTTT. Encoded protein: CASSLATYGSGELFF. The chain carries TRBV5-1 and TRBJ2-2, with D unresolved. The CDR3 is made up of 15 amino acids. V was pared by 0 bases and J by 6 bases, with 12 bases between. From germline, CDR1 is SGHRS and CDR2 YFSETQ.

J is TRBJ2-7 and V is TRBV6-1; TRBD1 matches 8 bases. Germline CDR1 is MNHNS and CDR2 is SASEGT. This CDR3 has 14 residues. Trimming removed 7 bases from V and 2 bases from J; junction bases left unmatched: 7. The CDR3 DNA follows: TGTGCCAGCACCCTACAGGGGGTTACCTACGAGCAGTACTTC. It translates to CASTLQGVTYEQYF.

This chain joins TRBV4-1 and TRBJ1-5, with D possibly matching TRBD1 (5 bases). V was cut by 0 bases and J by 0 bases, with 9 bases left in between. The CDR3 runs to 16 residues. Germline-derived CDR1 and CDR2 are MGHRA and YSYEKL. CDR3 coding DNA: TGCGCCAGCAGCCAAGAAGGACATTCTAGCAATCAGCCCCAGCATTTT. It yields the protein CASSQEGHSSNQPQHF.

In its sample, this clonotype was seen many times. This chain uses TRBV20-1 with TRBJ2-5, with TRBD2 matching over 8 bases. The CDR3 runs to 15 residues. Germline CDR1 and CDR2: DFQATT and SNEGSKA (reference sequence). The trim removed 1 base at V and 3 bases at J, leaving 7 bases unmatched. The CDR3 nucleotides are TGCAGTGCTAGAGGGCGGGAGGTTGTTGAAGAGACCCAGTACTTC. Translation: CSARGREVVEETQYF.

The CDR3 DNA sequence: TGTGCCAGCAGCACAGGACAGGGCCGCTCCACCGGGGAGCTGTTTTTT. Residues: CASSTGQGRSTGELFF. The chain carries TRBV12-3 or TRBV12-4 and TRBJ2-2; 8 bases line up with TRBD1. The CDR3 spans 16 residues. The ends lost 6 bases at V and 4 bases at J; junction bases unmatched: 10.

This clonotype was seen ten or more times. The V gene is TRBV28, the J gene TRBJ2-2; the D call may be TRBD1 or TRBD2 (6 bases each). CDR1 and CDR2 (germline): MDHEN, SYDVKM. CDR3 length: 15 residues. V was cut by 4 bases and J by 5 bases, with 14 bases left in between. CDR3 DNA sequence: TGTGCCAGCAGTTCCATACAGGGAGGTACCGGGGAGCTGTTTTTT. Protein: CASSSIQGGTGELFF. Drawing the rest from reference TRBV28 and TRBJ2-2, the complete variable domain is DVKVTQSSRYLVKRTGEKVFLECVQDMDHENMFWYRQDPGLGLRLIYFSYDVKMKEKGDIPEGYSVSREKKERFSLILESASTNQTSMYLCASSSIQGGTGELFFGEGSRLTVL.

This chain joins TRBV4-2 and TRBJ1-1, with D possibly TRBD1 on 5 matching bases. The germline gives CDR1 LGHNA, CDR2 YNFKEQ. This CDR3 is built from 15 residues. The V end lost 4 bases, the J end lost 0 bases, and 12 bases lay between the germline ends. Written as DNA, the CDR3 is TGTGCCAGCAGCCTAGGGACGACGGTGAACACTGAAGCTTTCTTT. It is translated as CASSLGTTVNTEAFF.

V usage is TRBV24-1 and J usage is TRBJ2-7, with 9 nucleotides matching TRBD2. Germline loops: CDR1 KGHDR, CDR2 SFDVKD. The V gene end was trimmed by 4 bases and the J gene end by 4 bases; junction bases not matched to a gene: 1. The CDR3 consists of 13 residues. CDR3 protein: CATSESGRYEQYF. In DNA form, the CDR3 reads TGTGCCACCAGTGAAAGCGGGAGGTACGAGCAGTACTTC.

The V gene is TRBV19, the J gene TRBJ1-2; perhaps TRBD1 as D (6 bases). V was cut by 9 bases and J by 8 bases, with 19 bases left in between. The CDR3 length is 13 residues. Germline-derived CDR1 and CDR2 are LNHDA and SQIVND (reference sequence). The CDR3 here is CASWDRQGGGYTF. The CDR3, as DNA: TGTGCCAGCTGGGACCGCCAAGGGGGAGGCTACACCTTC.

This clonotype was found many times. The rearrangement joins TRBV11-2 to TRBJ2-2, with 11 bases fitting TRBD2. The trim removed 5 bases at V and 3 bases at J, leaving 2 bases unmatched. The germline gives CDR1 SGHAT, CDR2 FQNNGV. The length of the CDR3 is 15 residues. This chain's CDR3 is CASSTGLADTGELFF. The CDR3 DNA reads TGTGCCAGCAGCACGGGACTAGCGGACACCGGGGAGCTGTTTTTT.

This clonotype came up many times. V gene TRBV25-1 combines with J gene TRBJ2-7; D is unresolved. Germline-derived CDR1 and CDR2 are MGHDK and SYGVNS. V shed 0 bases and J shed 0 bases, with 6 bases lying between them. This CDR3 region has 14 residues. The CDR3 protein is CASSEYRSSYEQYF. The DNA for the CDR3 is TGTGCCAGCAGTGAATACCGAAGCTCCTACGAGCAGTACTTC.